The 23 T cell receptor beta chains given below trace back to one sample, sequenced in a study of early T cells in non-severe SARS-CoV-2 infection (dated by TCRdb to about 2021). The method behind the library was 5' RACE. The sequencing machine was a NextSeq 500. TCRdb redid the processing of the public reads, applying fastp at Q25 and MiXCR, and retained in-frame beta chains. Each CDR3 protein appears once, grouped with its most common genes and DNA. This sample gives 90,000 to 130,000 distinct CDR3 sequences in total; roughly 13% of them show up just once. The ten largest clones take up about 3.8% of the sample. Material: whole blood, obtained at baseline. The receptors derive from an adult who was a healthcare worker with PCR-confirmed SARS-CoV-2 infection or an uninfected control (not recorded which).

CDR3 nucleotide sequence: TGCGCCAGCAGCCCCCGTCAAGGGCCCACCGGGGAGCTGTTTTTT. It is translated as CASSPRQGPTGELFF. The V and J genes are TRBV4-1 and TRBJ2-2; D is unresolved. Trimming cost V 4 bases and J 4 bases, with 13 bases left between them. CDR3 length: 15 residues. From germline, CDR1 is MGHRA and CDR2 YSYEKL.

This clonotype was detected only a few times. This chain joins TRBV9 and TRBJ2-5; 9 bases match TRBD1. Germline assignment: CDR1 SGDLS and CDR2 YYNGEE. The CDR3 runs 16 residues. The V segment lost 1 base and the J segment 1 base; nucleotides outside the gene matches: 5. The CDR3 reads CASSVIGTGPQETQYF. In DNA, the CDR3 is TGTGCCAGCAGCGTAATCGGGACAGGGCCCCAAGAGACCCAGTACTTC.

This chain joins TRBV6-5 and TRBJ1-1, with D unresolved. The CDR3 runs to 14 residues. Germline V gene sequence: CDR1 MNHEY, CDR2 SVGAGI. Trimming cost V 5 bases and J 0 bases, with 10 bases left between them. The CDR3 DNA follows: TGTGCCAGCAGTGCGGTCGGGGTGAACACTGAAGCTTTCTTT. Protein sequence: CASSAVGVNTEAFF.

In its sample, this clonotype was seen a few times. The CDR3 region is CASSVSGRGEQFF. CDR3 nucleotides: TGTGCCAGCAGTGTGAGCGGGAGGGGTGAGCAGTTCTTC. The genes are TRBV6-2 or TRBV6-3 and TRBJ2-1; 10 nucleotides line up with TRBD2. The CDR3 loop spans 13 amino acids. The ends lost 5 bases at V and 9 bases at J; junction bases unmatched: 4. CDR1 and CDR2 (germline): MNHEY, SVGEGT.

The V gene is TRBV11-2, the J gene TRBJ2-1, with 7 bases matching TRBD1. Trimming took 4 bases from V and 16 from J; bases not matched to a gene: 16. Germline CDR1 and CDR2: SGHAT and FQNNGV. The CDR3 is 14 residues long. CDR3 sequence reads: CASSSSPEDRDIFF. DNA for the CDR3: TGTGCCAGCAGCTCCTCGCCTGAAGACAGGGATATCTTCTTC.

This clonotype appeared a few times. The chain has TRBV28 and TRBJ1-1; D uncertain. This CDR3 is built from 14 residues. Germline V lookup: CDR1 MDHEN, CDR2 SYDVKM. Trimming cost V 4 bases and J 5 bases, with 14 bases left between them. The chain's CDR3 is CASSSAGGWTEAFF. The CDR3 DNA follows: TGTGCCAGCAGTTCGGCGGGCGGTTGGACTGAAGCTTTCTTT.

This clonotype occurred a few times. This chain links TRBV12-3 or TRBV12-4 with TRBJ1-6, with 9 bases matching TRBD1. This CDR3 is built from 15 residues. The trim removed 4 bases at V and 9 bases at J, leaving 7 bases unmatched. The DNA of the CDR3 is TGTGCCAGCAGTTCAGCCGGGACAGGGTTTTCACCCCTCCACTTT. This codes for CASSSAGTGFSPLHF.

The CDR3 protein is CASSETGKNTEAFF. In nucleotides, the CDR3 is TGTGCCAGCAGTGAGACAGGGAAGAACACTGAAGCTTTCTTT. The chain joins TRBV12-3 or TRBV12-4 to TRBJ1-1, with 7 bases fitting TRBD1. With V trimmed by 5 bases and J by 1 base, 4 bases remained unmatched. CDR3 length: 14 residues.

This clonotype has just a few counts. The V and J genes are TRBV30 and TRBJ2-3; the D is unclear. V lost 2 bases, J lost 4 bases, and 13 bases lay in between. CDR1 is GTSNPN and CDR2 is SVGIG in the germline V gene (reference sequence). This CDR3 is 14 amino acids long. The CDR3 here is CAWSYSHIADTQYF. In nucleotides, the CDR3 is TGTGCCTGGAGTTACAGTCATATCGCAGATACGCAGTATTTT.

CDR3 sequence reads: CSGTSGSYEQFF. For the CDR3, the DNA is TGCAGCGGGACTAGCGGGAGTTATGAGCAGTTCTTC. The V call is TRBV29-1, the J call TRBJ2-1, with 13 bases fitting TRBD2. There are 12 residues in the CDR3. V lost 7 bases, J lost 8 bases, and 2 bases stayed unmatched. Germline V CDR1 and CDR2: SQVTM, ANQGSEA.

The sample holds a few counts of this clonotype. V usage is TRBV12-2 and J usage is TRBJ2-3; the DNA was not compared with TRBD2, the D call given in the table. TRBV12-2 is marked as a pseudogene. The CDR3 totals 16 residues. This CDR3 reads CASRLGVTRHTDTQYF. Here the CDR3 DNA reads TGTGCAAGTCGCTTAGGGGTAACCCGCCACACAGATACGCAGTATTTT.

This clonotype appeared many times. The chain combines TRBV5-5 with TRBJ1-1, with D hard to call. Germline V gene lookup returns CDR1 SGHKS and CDR2 YYEKEE (reference sequence). The CDR3 sequence is 11 residues long. Between the trimmed V and J ends, which lost 7 bases and 0 bases, there was a span of 4 bases. CDR3 residues: CASLVNTEAFF. Written as DNA, the CDR3 is TGTGCCAGCCTGGTGAACACTGAAGCTTTCTTT. Filled out from reference TRBV5-5 and TRBJ1-1, the complete variable domain reads DAGVTQSPTHLIKTRGQQVTLRCSPISGHKSVSWYQQVLGQGPQFIFQYYEKEERGRGNFPDRFSARQFPNYSSELNVNALLLGDSALYLCASLVNTEAFFGQGTRLTVV.

This clonotype was seen a handful of times. The CDR3 loop reads CASSQGNTDTQYF. The CDR3 region has the DNA TGTGCCAGCAGCCAAGGGAACACAGATACGCAGTATTTT. The chain carries TRBV4-2 and TRBJ2-3; D not certain. The CDR3 sequence is 13 residues long. Per germline, CDR1 LGHNA and CDR2 YNFKEQ. The ends were cut back, 1 base at V and 2 bases at J, with 4 bases in the middle.

This clonotype was seen many times. This chain's CDR3 is CASSGGINEKLFF. CDR3 in DNA: TGTGCCAGCAGTGGGGGGATTAATGAAAAACTGTTTTTT. The rearrangement joins TRBV6-1 to TRBJ1-4; D perhaps matches TRBD1 (5 bases). Germline V gene lookup returns CDR1 MNHNS and CDR2 SASEGT. V shed 4 bases and J shed 4 bases, with 7 bases lying between them. CDR3 size: 13 residues.

At least ten counts were recorded for this clonotype. V and J are TRBV20-1 and TRBJ2-7; unclear D gene. The CDR3 is 14 amino acids. The germline gives CDR1 DFQATT, CDR2 SNEGSKA (reference sequence). Trimming left V 0 bases short and J 3 bases short, with 12 bases between. This chain's CDR3 is CSARDQGQVYEQYF. The CDR3 DNA follows: TGCAGTGCTAGAGATCAAGGGCAAGTCTACGAGCAGTACTTC.

This chain joins TRBV7-2 and TRBJ2-1, with D tentatively TRBD2 (5 bases). Germline values: CDR1 SGHTA, CDR2 FQGNSA. The CDR3 runs to 12 residues. V was shortened by 1 base and J by 11 bases, with 9 bases between the two germline ends. The CDR3 here is CASSLVASKQFF. CDR3 nucleotide sequence: TGTGCCAGCAGCTTAGTGGCTAGCAAGCAGTTCTTC. Based on the CDR3 plus reference TRBV7-2 and TRBJ2-1, the full variable domain is GAGVSQSPSNKVTEKGKDVELRCDPISGHTALYWYRQSLGQGLEFLIYFQGNSAPDKSGLPSDRFSAERTGGSVSTLTIQRTQQEDSAVYLCASSLVASKQFFGPGTRLTVL.

This clonotype was recorded at least ten times. V and J are TRBV7-3 and TRBJ2-7; D is perhaps TRBD2 (5 bases). The V and J ends lost 1 base and 0 bases respectively, with 19 bases between them. Germline values: CDR1 SGHTA, CDR2 FQGTGA. This CDR3 is 18 amino acids long. CDR3 loop: CASSLKPPGSANSYEQYF. CDR3 nucleotides: TGTGCCAGCAGCTTAAAACCCCCGGGGAGCGCGAACTCCTACGAGCAGTACTTC.

This clonotype was seen once. This could be a read error, since a much larger clone is one nucleotide away. V and J are TRBV13 and TRBJ1-3, with 7 positions matching TRBD1. Losses at the gene ends were 3 bases for V and 11 bases for J; bases not matched to a gene: 10. Germline CDR1 PRHDT, CDR2 FYEKMQ (reference sequence). The CDR3 is 14 amino acids. CDR3: CASSFGAGQYSIYF. DNA of the CDR3: TGTGCCAGCAGCTTTGGGGCGGGACAGTATTCCATATATTTT.

The J gene is TRBJ1-2, the V gene TRBV12-2; the table's TRBD1 call for D was not verified on the DNA. TRBV12-2 is a known pseudogene. CDR3 length: 15 amino acids. The CDR3 protein is CASRAGTVPPYGYTF. The CDR3 nucleotides are TGTGCAAGTCGCGCCGGGACAGTCCCCCCCTATGGCTACACCTTC.

The table lists this clonotype with a few counts. This sequence joins TRBV28 and TRBJ2-5; D gene unclear. V lost 5 bases, J lost 4 bases, and 14 bases lay in between. The CDR3 spans 14 residues. CDR1 is MDHEN, CDR2 SYDVKM, per germline. The chain's CDR3 is CASSRGGISETQYF. CDR3 sequence (DNA): TGTGCCAGCAGTCGTGGCGGAATATCAGAGACCCAGTACTTC.

In its sample, this clonotype was seen a few times. The rearrangement uses TRBV24-1 and TRBJ2-1; D gene uncertain. The CDR3 has 13 amino acids. Trimming left V 5 bases short and J 9 bases short, with 13 bases between. Germline CDR1 reads KGHDR; CDR2 reads SFDVKD. CDR3 bases: TGTGCCACCAGTGTCCGCATCCTCGGTGAGCAGTTCTTC. This codes for CATSVRILGEQFF.

This clonotype has just a few counts. The chain is built from TRBV19 and TRBJ1-1; D not certain. With 10 bases removed from V and 2 bases from J, the gap between germline ends came to 17 bases. The germline CDR1 and CDR2 sequences are LNHDA and SQIVND (reference sequence). This CDR3 has 14 amino acids. The CDR3 here is CATTPDVLNTEAFF. DNA for the CDR3: TGTGCCACCACCCCCGACGTGCTAAACACTGAAGCTTTCTTT. Full variable domain (remainder filled in from reference TRBV19 and TRBJ1-1): DGGITQSPKYLFRKEGQNVTLSCEQNLNHDAMYWYRQDPGQGLRLIYYSQIVNDFQKGDIAEGYSVSREKKESFPLTVTSAQKNPTAFYLCATTPDVLNTEAFFGQGTRLTVV.

This clonotype is a singleton in its sample. This chain links TRBV28 with TRBJ1-2; D uncertain. The V end lost 6 bases, the J end lost 8 bases, and 13 bases lay between the germline ends. The germline CDR1 and CDR2 sequences are MDHEN and SYDVKM. CDR3 length: 12 amino acids. Written as DNA, the CDR3 is TGTGCCAGCAGGGCCGGGAGGCGCGGCTACACCTTC. It translates to CASRAGRRGYTF.